The 17 T cell receptor beta chains below come from one sample, sequenced in a study of blood T cell repertoires in COVID-19. Assay: immunoSEQ multiplex PCR; the TCRdb copy retains only in-frame clones and omits some. This sample has roughly 100,000 clones; 70% to 90% occur once, and the top ten carry 7.5% to 10%. Sample: peripheral blood. The source of these receptors is a woman aged 70-85 years with acute or convalescent COVID-19.

J is TRBJ2-1 and V is TRBV2; no clear D gene. Per germline, CDR1 SNHLY and CDR2 FYNNEI. The CDR3 consists of 15 residues. Trimming took off 7 bases at V and 0 bases at J, with 13 bases between the two ends. CDR3 bases: TGTGCCAGCACCCCCCCACCAGACTCCTACAATGAGCAGTTCTTC. This sequence encodes CASTPPPDSYNEQFF.

This clone was seen just once. V gene TRBV19 combines with J gene TRBJ2-6; D is unresolved. The CDR3 loop spans 15 amino acids. CDR1 is LNHDA and CDR2 is SQIVND in the germline V gene (reference sequence). Trimming cost V 7 bases and J 3 bases, with 13 bases left between them. CDR3 in DNA: TGTGCCAGTAAGCGTCAGACGTATGGGGCCAACGTCCTGACTTTC. Translating it yields CASKRQTYGANVLTF. Based on the CDR3 plus reference TRBV19 and TRBJ2-6, the full variable domain is DGGITQSPKYLFRKEGQNVTLSCEQNLNHDAMYWYRQDPGQGLRLIYYSQIVNDFQKGDIAEGYSVSREKKESFPLTVTSAQKNPTAFYLCASKRQTYGANVLTFGAGSRLTVL.

V is TRBV6-1 and J is TRBJ1-5; 11 bases align to TRBD1. The CDR3 is made up of 16 amino acids. Germline V gene lookup returns CDR1 MNHNS and CDR2 SASEGT. Trimming at V came to 4 bases and at J to 2 bases, leaving 4 bases not matched to a gene. In DNA, the CDR3 is TGTGCCAGCAGTGCGGGGACAGGGGGGGGCAATCAGCCCCAGCATTTT. It encodes CASSAGTGGGNQPQHF.

The chain recombines TRBV7-2 with TRBJ2-1; D remains unclear. Trimming shortened V by 0 bases and J by 4 bases, and 4 bases separated the two germline ends. The CDR3 runs to 13 residues. CDR1 and CDR2 (germline): SGHTA, FQGNSA. The chain's CDR3 is CASSLAQYNEQFF. In nucleotides, the CDR3 is TGTGCCAGCAGCTTAGCTCAGTACAATGAGCAGTTCTTC. Together with reference TRBV7-2 and TRBJ2-1, the CDR3 gives the full variable domain: GAGVSQSPSNKVTEKGKDVELRCDPISGHTALYWYRQSLGQGLEFLIYFQGNSAPDKSGLPSDRFSAERTGGSVSTLTIQRTQQEDSAVYLCASSLAQYNEQFFGPGTRLTVL.

The V gene is TRBV5-6, the J gene TRBJ2-1, with 9 bases that match TRBD2. The CDR3 totals 16 residues. V gave up 4 bases and J gave up 4 bases; unmatched junction bases: 9. The germline V gene encodes CDR1 SGHDT and CDR2 YYEEEE. The chain's CDR3 is CASSPYSGREYNEQFF. The CDR3 DNA reads as TGTGCCAGCAGCCCATATAGCGGGAGAGAATACAATGAGCAGTTCTTC.

The genes are TRBV9 and TRBJ2-5; D is uncertain. This CDR3 comprises 16 residues. V lost 0 bases, J lost 2 bases, and 14 bases lay in between. Germline V lookup: CDR1 SGDLS, CDR2 YYNGEE. CDR3 region: CASSVAGRLLQETQYF. The CDR3 DNA is TGTGCCAGCAGCGTAGCCGGCAGGCTCCTACAAGAGACCCAGTACTTC.

The rearrangement links TRBV28 to TRBJ1-5, with D possibly TRBD1 on 6 matching bases. Trimming removed 10 bases at V and 6 bases at J, with 19 bases between. The CDR3 has 14 amino acids. Germline V gene data show CDR1 as MDHEN and CDR2 as SYDVKM. The CDR3 region is CANQQGGEGQPQHF. Here the CDR3 DNA reads TGTGCCAATCAACAGGGTGGTGAAGGTCAGCCCCAGCATTTT.

V and J are TRBV5-1 and TRBJ2-5; weak D call: TRBD1 (5 bases). V lost 0 bases to trimming and J lost 1 base, with 10 bases between them. The CDR3 has 15 amino acids. The V gene's germline CDR1 is SGHRS and CDR2 YFSETQ. The CDR3 DNA is TGCGCCAGCAGCTTGGAGGGGATCGGCCAAGAGACCCAGTACTTC. It codes for CASSLEGIGQETQYF.

The sample holds one count of this clone. CDR3: CASGLGTGIYEQYF. The DNA of the CDR3 is TGTGCTAGTGGTTTGGGGACAGGGATCTACGAGCAGTACTTC. The chain recombines TRBV12-5 with TRBJ2-7, with TRBD1 matching 8 bases. CDR1 and CDR2 (germline): LGHNT, FRNRAP. The CDR3 consists of 14 residues. V was pared by 1 base and J by 3 bases, with 2 bases of the junction left unmatched.

This rearrangement joins TRBV3-1 (or the pseudogene TRBV3-2) to TRBJ2-3; 10 bases line up with TRBD1. The CDR3 is 15 residues long. The V gene end was trimmed by 1 base and the J gene end by 5 bases; junction bases not matched to a gene: 3. In germline, CDR1 is LGHDT, CDR2 YNNKEL (reference sequence). Here the CDR3 reads CASSQAGTGEDTQYF. CDR3 sequence (DNA): TGTGCCAGCAGCCAAGCCGGGACAGGGGAAGATACGCAGTATTTT.

This clone was found once. This chain links TRBV5-4 with TRBJ1-2; the D is unclear. This CDR3 contains 17 residues. Trimming shortened V by 4 bases and J by 4 bases, and 23 bases separated the two germline ends. Germline loops: CDR1 SGHNT, CDR2 YYREEE (reference sequence). Here the CDR3 reads CASSGVAAGLGIYGYTF. As DNA, the CDR3 is TGTGCCAGCAGCGGGGTCGCGGCGGGCCTGGGGATCTATGGCTACACCTTC.

The CDR3 sequence is CASRGPSFGYTF. Written as DNA, the CDR3 is TGTGCCAGCAGGGGCCCGTCCTTTGGCTACACCTTC. This rearrangement joins TRBV6-4 to TRBJ1-2; D not resolved. The CDR3 runs 12 residues. The germline V gene encodes CDR1 MRHNA and CDR2 SNTAGT. The V end was cut by 6 bases, the J end by 7 bases, with 12 bases between.

The chain uses TRBV28 and TRBJ1-6, with 8 bases identical to TRBD1. Germline V gene lookup returns CDR1 MDHEN and CDR2 SYDVKM. The length of the CDR3 is 15 residues. Trimming cost V 4 bases and J 11 bases; bases outside gene matches: 10. CDR3 nucleotides: TGTGCCAGCAGTTCCGGACAGGGCATCTTAGCACCCCTCCACTTT. Encoded protein: CASSSGQGILAPLHF.

The V and J genes are TRBV24-1 and TRBJ1-2; 9 nucleotides agree with TRBD1. The CDR3 sequence is 17 residues long. Germline V CDR1 and CDR2: KGHDR, SFDVKD. With 3 bases clipped from V and 2 bases from J, the junction kept 9 bases outside the gene matches. CDR3 loop: CATSDAPTGGRNYGYTF. The CDR3 region has the DNA TGTGCCACCAGTGATGCCCCGACAGGGGGTAGGAACTATGGCTACACCTTC.

This chain links TRBV30 with TRBJ2-2, with TRBD2 as a possible D gene (6 bases). Germline CDR1 and CDR2: GTSNPN and SVGIG (reference sequence). Trimming removed 0 bases at V and 3 bases at J, with 11 bases between. The CDR3 is 15 residues long. CDR3 in DNA: TGTGCCTGGAGTGTACTGGGACTGGACACCGGGGAGCTGTTTTTT. Amino acids: CAWSVLGLDTGELFF.

The chain combines TRBV9 with TRBJ2-1; the match to TRBD2 covers 14 bases. This CDR3 contains 19 residues. After removal of 0 bases from V and 1 base from J, the junction contained 6 bases not matched to a gene. The germline V gene has CDR1 SGDLS and CDR2 YYNGEE. CDR3 nucleotides: TGTGCCAGCAGCGTAGAGTTCGGACTAGCGGGGGGATCCTACAATGAGCAGTTCTTC. Its translation is CASSVEFGLAGGSYNEQFF.

The chain has TRBV6-6 and TRBJ1-5, with D perhaps TRBD1 (6 bases). There are 19 residues in the CDR3. The V end lost 5 bases, the J end lost 2 bases, and 25 bases lay between the germline ends. The germline V gene has CDR1 MNHNY and CDR2 SVGAGI (reference sequence). This chain's CDR3 is CASSLDPGTLKWGNQPQHF. For the CDR3, the DNA is TGTGCCAGCAGTCTCGACCCGGGGACACTAAAATGGGGCAATCAGCCCCAGCATTTT.